These T cell receptor beta chains were read from a single sample in a study of T cell responses to AZD1222 COVID-19 vaccine. Generated by immunoSEQ multiplex PCR, the TCRdb table keeps only in-frame clones and is missing some. The sample has under 80,000 clones, nearly 90% seen once. The sequencing here drew on peripheral blood, taken 28 days after the second AZD1222 dose. The receptors here all came from an adult who received the AZD1222 COVID-19 vaccine. The CDR3 runs from the conserved cysteine through the conserved F or W. D genes are given only for firm matches. Rows give clone size only sometimes, using once, few, many, or a class for an expanded clone.

clone size: NA; D gene: TRBD1; V gene: TRBV5-4; J gene: TRBJ1-2; CDR3 DNA: TGTGCCAGCAGCTTGGTCGGAAGAGGGGGCAGCTATGGCTACACCTTC; CDR3 protein: CASSLVGRGGSYGYTF
clone size: NA; D gene: NA; V gene: TRBV19; J gene: TRBJ1-5; CDR3 DNA: TGTGCCAGTAGTACGAGTCGACTCATCAATCAGCCCCAGCATTTT; CDR3 protein: CASSTSRLINQPQHF
clone size: NA; D gene: NA; V gene: TRBV9; J gene: TRBJ1-5; CDR3 DNA: TGTGCCAGCAGCGTAGCTCCAGGGGGCAATCAGCCCCAGCATTTT; CDR3 protein: CASSVAPGGNQPQHF
clone size: NA; D gene: NA; V gene: TRBV7-9; J gene: TRBJ2-7; CDR3 DNA: TGTGCCAGCAGCTTGATGGACGGAACCTACGAGCAGTACTTC; CDR3 protein: CASSLMDGTYEQYF
clone size: NA; D gene: NA; V gene: TRBV27; J gene: TRBJ2-5; CDR3 DNA: TGTGCCAGCAGTTACCGAGCAGGGAAAGAGACCCAGTACTTC; CDR3 protein: CASSYRAGKETQYF
clone size: NA; D gene: NA; V gene: TRBV20-1; J gene: TRBJ1-1; CDR3 DNA: TGCAGTGCTAGTCTCGCGGTGCGAGGAACTGAAGCTTTCTTT; CDR3 protein: CSASLAVRGTEAFF
clone size: NA; D gene: TRBD2; V gene: TRBV19; J gene: TRBJ2-1; CDR3 DNA: TGTGCCAGTAGTATCAAACTAGCGGACAATGAGCAGTTCTTC; CDR3 protein: CASSIKLADNEQFF
clone size: NA; D gene: NA; V gene: TRBV6-1; J gene: TRBJ1-2; CDR3 DNA: TGTGCCAGCGGTGACACAGCTAACTATGGCTACACCTTC; CDR3 protein: CASGDTANYGYTF
clone size: few; D gene: TRBD1; V gene: TRBV29-1; J gene: TRBJ1-1; CDR3 DNA: TGCAGCGCCTACAGGGGCCATACTGAAGCTTTCTTT; CDR3 protein: CSAYRGHTEAFF
clone size: NA; D gene: NA; V gene: TRBV11-2; J gene: TRBJ2-3; CDR3 DNA: TGTGCCAGCAGGAGGTCCAGACGGACAGATACGCAGTATTTT; CDR3 protein: CASRRSRRTDTQYF
clone size: NA; D gene: NA; V gene: TRBV6-5; J gene: TRBJ1-5; CDR3 DNA: TGTGCCAGCAGCCGCGGACAGCAAGGGCCCCAGCATTTT; CDR3 protein: CASSRGQQGPQHF
clone size: NA; D gene: TRBD1; V gene: TRBV18; J gene: TRBJ2-7; CDR3 DNA: TGTGCCAGCTCGCCGGGACAGGGGGTTTACGAGCAGTACTTC; CDR3 protein: CASSPGQGVYEQYF
clone size: NA; D gene: TRBD1; V gene: TRBV29-1; J gene: TRBJ1-5; CDR3 DNA: TGCAGCGTTGGACAGGGTAATAATCAGCCCCAGCATTTT; CDR3 protein: CSVGQGNNQPQHF
clone size: NA; D gene: NA; V gene: TRBV7-9; J gene: TRBJ1-2; CDR3 DNA: TGTGCCAGCAGCTTAGTGGGAGGAGCCGGGAATGGCTACACCTTC; CDR3 protein: CASSLVGGAGNGYTF
clone size: once; D gene: TRBD1; V gene: TRBV10-3; J gene: TRBJ1-4; CDR3 DNA: TGTGCCATCAGCCCCGGACAGGGCGAAAAACTGTTTTTT; CDR3 protein: CAISPGQGEKLFF
clone size: NA; D gene: NA; V gene: TRBV25-1; J gene: TRBJ1-2; CDR3 DNA: TGTGCCAGCAGTGACCACATAAACTATGGCTACACCTTC; CDR3 protein: CASSDHINYGYTF
clone size: NA; D gene: NA; V gene: TRBV30; J gene: TRBJ1-1; CDR3 DNA: TGTGCCTGGAGTCCAGGGAACACTGAAGCTTTCTTT; CDR3 protein: CAWSPGNTEAFF
clone size: NA; D gene: NA; V gene: TRBV6-2/TRBV6-3; J gene: TRBJ1-5; CDR3 DNA: TGTGCCAGCAGTTACCGTGGCAGATCGATGAATCAGCCCCAGCATTTT; CDR3 protein: CASSYRGRSMNQPQHF
clone size: once; D gene: TRBD1; V gene: TRBV29-1; J gene: TRBJ1-2; CDR3 DNA: TGCAGCGCGGGACAGGGGAACTATGGCTACACCTTC; CDR3 protein: CSAGQGNYGYTF
clone size: NA; D gene: NA; V gene: TRBV5-1; J gene: TRBJ2-5; CDR3 DNA: TGCGCCAGCAGCTTGAACGCGGGCGAACAAGAGACCCAGTACTTC; CDR3 protein: CASSLNAGEQETQYF
clone size: NA; D gene: NA; V gene: TRBV6-5; J gene: TRBJ1-2; CDR3 DNA: TGTGCCAGATTCGACCCGAGGGACTATGGCTACACCTTC; CDR3 protein: CARFDPRDYGYTF
clone size: NA; D gene: NA; V gene: TRBV7-2; J gene: TRBJ1-5; CDR3 DNA: TGTGCCAGCAGCTTAAGGTTCCAAATGTCCCAGCCCCAGCATTTT; CDR3 protein: CASSLRFQMSQPQHF
clone size: NA; D gene: NA; V gene: TRBV30; J gene: TRBJ1-5; CDR3 DNA: TGTGCCTGTTCGGACGGGAATCAGCCCCAGCATTTT; CDR3 protein: CACSDGNQPQHF
clone size: NA; D gene: NA; V gene: TRBV2; J gene: TRBJ1-5; CDR3 DNA: TGTGCCAGCAGTGCCTCTTACACAGGCTATCAGCCCCAGCATTTT; CDR3 protein: CASSASYTGYQPQHF
clone size: few; D gene: NA; V gene: TRBV3-1/TRBV3-2; J gene: TRBJ1-1; CDR3 DNA: TGTGCCAGCAGCCTCAAACCCTGTCAGAACACGATGAACACTGAAGCTTTCTTT; CDR3 protein: CASSLKPCQNTMNTEAFF